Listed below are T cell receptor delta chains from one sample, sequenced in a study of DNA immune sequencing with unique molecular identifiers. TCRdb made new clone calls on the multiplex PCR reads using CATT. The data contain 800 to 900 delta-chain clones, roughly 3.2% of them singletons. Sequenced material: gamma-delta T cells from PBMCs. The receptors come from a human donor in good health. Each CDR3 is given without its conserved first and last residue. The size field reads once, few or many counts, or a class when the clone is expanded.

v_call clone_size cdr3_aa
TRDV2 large ACDTLGEYTDKLI
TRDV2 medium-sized ACEPLGDTSTDKLI
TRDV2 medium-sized ACDTVHRGYTDKLI
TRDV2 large ACDTVEGPLGDTSDKLI
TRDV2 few ACDTLLPSGGGTPQKLI
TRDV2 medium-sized ACDPLLGDTRNDKLI
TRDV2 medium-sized ACDTLDRADKLI
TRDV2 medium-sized ACDTLGILETAQLF
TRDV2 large ACDTVGGYARDKLI
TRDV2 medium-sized ACDSVLRSGGYVGTDKLI
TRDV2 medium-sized ACHHLPTVPPSPTDKLI
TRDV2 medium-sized ACDTTLFLLGDETDKLI
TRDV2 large ACDTVTGGSWDTRQMF
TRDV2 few ACDTLGDTRTDKLI
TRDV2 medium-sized ACDTIFVTGRLYTDKLI
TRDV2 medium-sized ACDTVLGRHRRVTDKLI
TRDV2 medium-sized ACDPLGGLNTDKLI